The 13 T cell receptor beta chains listed next were all sequenced from one sample in a study of T cell responses to AZD1222 COVID-19 vaccine. Measured with immunoSEQ multiplex PCR; TCRdb has only the in-frame clones, and not every one. This table has around 100,000 clones, around 90% appearing once. Here the sequenced sample was peripheral blood, taken on day 0 of AZD1222 vaccination. These receptors were taken from an adult in good health.

The rearrangement joins TRBV29-1 to TRBJ1-4; 7 nucleotides agree with TRBD1. V was pared by 4 bases and J by 3 bases, with 2 bases of the junction left unmatched. Germline values: CDR1 SQVTM, CDR2 ANQGSEA. The CDR3 length is 13 residues. The CDR3 DNA sequence: TGCAGCGTTGGGACAGGTCCTAATGAAAAACTGTTTTTT. Translating gives CSVGTGPNEKLFF.

This clone was found once. J is TRBJ1-5 and V is TRBV11-2; D gene uncertain. The V end was cut by 1 base, the J end by 5 bases, with 9 bases between. Germline-derived CDR1 and CDR2 are SGHAT and FQNNGV. The CDR3 runs to 14 residues. CDR3 protein: CASSLGPSDQPQHF. The CDR3 DNA is TGTGCCAGCAGCTTAGGCCCAAGCGATCAGCCCCAGCATTTT.

The J gene is TRBJ1-2, the V gene TRBV30; 7 nucleotides align to TRBD1. Germline CDR1 is GTSNPN and CDR2 is SVGIG (reference sequence). The CDR3 is 14 residues long. Trimming removed 4 bases from V and 2 bases from J; junction bases left unmatched: 7. For the CDR3, the DNA is TGTGCCTGGACTCCGCAACAGGGGAACTATGGCTACACCTTC. It is translated as CAWTPQQGNYGYTF.

The genes are TRBV6-1 and TRBJ2-4; tentative D call: TRBD2 (6 bases). V lost 3 bases and J lost 0, with 24 bases in between. The CDR3 is 20 residues long. Germline V gives CDR1 MNHNS, CDR2 SASEGT. DNA of the CDR3: TGTGCCAGCAGTGAGAACCGGGACTTGCCCTCAGATCTAGCCAAAAACATTCAGTACTTC. Amino acid sequence: CASSENRDLPSDLAKNIQYF.

CDR3 DNA: TGTGCCAGCAGTCCGGAAGTTTATAGCAATCAGCCCCAGCATTTT. This encodes CASSPEVYSNQPQHF. The chain has TRBV6-6 and TRBJ1-5; D remains ambiguous. The CDR3 spans 15 residues. Germline V lookup: CDR1 MNHNY, CDR2 SVGAGI (reference sequence). The V and J ends lost 5 bases and 0 bases respectively, with 11 bases between them.

CDR3 loop: CASSPTHRDSYYTGELFF. CDR3 nucleotide sequence: TGTGCCAGCAGTCCTACACACCGGGACAGCTACTACACCGGGGAGCTGTTTTTT. The rearrangement joins TRBV28 to TRBJ2-2, with 7 positions matching TRBD1. The V and J ends lost 5 bases and 3 bases, in that order; junction bases with no gene match: 15. Germline-derived CDR1 and CDR2 are MDHEN and SYDVKM. This CDR3 contains 18 residues.

The genes are TRBV10-3 and TRBJ2-2; D uncertain. V lost 5 bases to trimming and J lost 3 bases, with 10 bases between them. Germline V lookup: CDR1 ENHRY, CDR2 SYGVKD. This CDR3 has 14 residues. CDR3 sequence: CAISQQEDTGELFF. The CDR3 nucleotides are TGTGCCATCAGTCAGCAAGAGGACACCGGGGAGCTGTTTTTT.

V is TRBV9 and J is TRBJ1-4, with 7 bases fitting TRBD1. Trimming at V came to 4 bases and at J to 0 bases, leaving 12 bases not matched to a gene. Germline-derived CDR1 and CDR2 are SGDLS and YYNGEE. The CDR3 loop spans 18 amino acids. CDR3 residues: CASSPTGRSAATNEKLFF. In DNA form, the CDR3 reads TGTGCCAGCAGCCCGACAGGGAGGAGCGCGGCAACTAATGAAAAACTGTTTTTT.

The genes are TRBV5-1 and TRBJ2-3; no firm D call. The CDR3 contains 14 residues. In germline, CDR1 is SGHRS, CDR2 YFSETQ. With 2 bases removed from V and 6 bases from J, the gap between germline ends came to 13 bases. The CDR3, as DNA: TGCGCCAGCAGCTTCCAACGGACGAAGGATACGCAGTATTTT. Its protein is CASSFQRTKDTQYF.

This chain connects TRBV6-4 to TRBJ2-7; the D is unclear. With 0 bases removed from V and 0 bases from J, the gap between germline ends came to 9 bases. The CDR3 contains 15 residues. Germline CDR1 and CDR2: MRHNA and SNTAGT. The CDR3 DNA reads TGTGCCAGCAGTGACTCGAATCCAGGCTCCTACGAGCAGTACTTC. It is translated as CASSDSNPGSYEQYF.

The rearrangement links TRBV12-3 or TRBV12-4 to TRBJ2-2; no clear D. V lost 5 bases, J lost 5 bases, and 3 bases lay in between. The length of the CDR3 is 11 residues. The CDR3 DNA follows: TGTGCCAGCAGTCAGACCGGGGAGCTGTTTTTT. Residues: CASSQTGELFF.

This chain links TRBV27 with TRBJ2-2, with D uncertain. CDR1 MNHEY and CDR2 SMNVEV come from the germline V gene (reference sequence). V dropped 3 bases and J dropped 6 bases, with 8 bases sitting between them. The CDR3 totals 13 residues. Here the CDR3 DNA reads TGTGCCAGCAGTTTTGACGGGTCCGGGGAGCTGTTTTTT. Amino acid sequence: CASSFDGSGELFF.

The rearrangement uses TRBV10-3 and TRBJ1-3, with 9 bases matching TRBD1. The length of the CDR3 is 14 residues. Per the germline V gene, CDR1 is ENHRY and CDR2 is SYGVKD. Trimming took 6 bases from V and 2 from J; bases not matched to a gene: 2. The CDR3 bases are TGTGCCATCAGGGGGACAGGGACTGGAAACACCATATATTTT. The encoded protein is CAIRGTGTGNTIYF.